This entry features one T cell receptor beta chain sequence. The data were obtained in a study of blood T cell repertoires in COVID-19. For the study at large: The origin of the acute and convalescent COVID-19 samples was the United States, Italy and Spain. From T cells, B-cell-depleted T cells, or PBMCs came the material, which was cDNA or gDNA.

Methods used by the authors: Using reference gene primer amplification, nucleated cell counts were estimated. Profiled with immunoSEQ multiplex PCR; TCRdb holds only in-frame clones, not every one. The V and J calls and clone size were taken over from that table, and D and trimming were inferred from the DNA. The sample has some 160,000 clones, about four fifths seen once; the top ten hold 14%. Germline V lookup: CDR1 MDHEN, CDR2 SYDVKM. The V and J ends lost 3 bases and 7 bases respectively, with 10 bases between them. This CDR3 is 13 amino acids long. V and J are TRBV28 and TRBJ2-4; TRBD1 is a possible D gene (5 bases). Sequencing was done on a sample of peripheral blood. This TCR was sampled from a woman of 80 years or more with acute or convalescent COVID-19. As DNA, the CDR3 is TGTGCCAGCAGTTTGGGGCATAGCAACATTCAGTACTTC. It specifies CASSLGHSNIQYF.